Given below is one T cell receptor beta chain in context. No antigen is known for it. The input lacks base qualities; no much larger clone sits a single base away. This sample also contains other DNA sequences that code for the same CDR3. This sample is part of a study of shared clonotypes between healthy human individuals (TCRdb year 2020). For the wider study: A couple of women and a few men aged 18 to 49 years were included in the cohort. For each donor, CD4 naive and CD4 memory were each given three plates, CD8 naive was given two plates, and CD8 memory was given one plate. Blood TCR repertoires of about five healthy adults were deeply sequenced to estimate repertoire size and the extent of clonotype sharing between individuals. To increase sequencing depth and limit assay-specific biases, TCR repertoire library preparation and sequencing were carried out by different laboratories using diverse techniques. Each donor's leukapheresis produced roughly between about 0.9 and 9.5 billion PBMCs.

The investigation overall reported the following: Sampling was restricted to blood, and TCR repertoires in tissue are likely to differ from TCR repertoires in blood. Even with the large sequencing depth, rarefaction of the sorted-subset datasets indicated that sequencing was incomplete. The small number of donors limited the genetic and exposure-history diversity represented. Pairwise subsampling indicated that sequencing depth was expected to affect the degree of clonotype sharing among donors. About 4.5% of naive CD4, 3.5% of naive CD8, roughly 2.4% of memory CD4, and over 0.35% of memory CD8 clonotypes were shared across a handful of donors. Naive subsets generally had larger estimated clonotype richness than memory subsets did. Clonotypes shared by all four sorted-subset donors showed higher generation probabilities than non-shared clonotypes.

TCR CDR3 regions were amplified from genomic DNA by multiplex PCR using the deep immunoSEQ assay. For each cell subset, the extracted genomic DNA was distributed evenly across all wells of several immunoSEQ 96-well plates, and each plate served as one replicate. For sorted subsets, each replicate PCR was loaded with about 200 ng genomic DNA, equivalent to roughly 30,000 T cell genomes. Purified libraries were measured with a Qubit 3.0 fluorometer, size-checked on a Bioanalyzer 2100, and measured again with the KAPA Library Quantification kit. Every immunoSEQ 96-well plate was sequenced on a separate single-read 150-cycle Illumina NextSeq 550 flow cell. As for the original processing: Because only junctional sequences without quality scores were contained in the immunoSEQ output, filtering matching that applied to full-length reads could not be performed. To assign V/J genes and CDR3, sequences were annotated against IMGT germline references using PyIR, a Python wrapper for IgBLAST v1.9. Reads with weak V/J assignments (E-value above 1e-6), missing CDR3, stop codons, out-of-frame junctions, or ambiguous translated residues were removed. A V3J clonotype was defined by an identical inferred V gene, J gene, and CDR3 amino acid sequence. To compute the percentage overlap between repertoires, the number of shared unique clonotypes was divided by the size of the smaller repertoire. Repertoire richness was assessed with RTK rarefaction, the Chao1 estimator, and Recon v2.1 estimates of unobserved clonotypes. For all TCRbeta clonotypes obtained by the gDNA method from a few donors, generation probabilities were computed with OLGA. TCRdb mirrors the immuneACCESS table, restricted to in-frame sequences. Some clones are absent from its copies; in checked studies, under half trace to an unresolved V gene, and the reason for the others is unknown. The V and J calls and clone size were taken over from that table, and D and trimming were inferred from the DNA. This sample lists about 980,000 clones; about 80% were detected once. The ten largest clones capture about 1.5% of the sample.

Donors were healthy HIV-negative adults with no recently reported acute infections or vaccinations. All donors were Caucasian adults living in Nashville, Tennessee, USA. CD4+ T cells were enriched by magnetic negative selection; naive cells were then positively selected on CD45RA, and the negative fraction formed the memory subset. Blood was obtained by leukapheresis, after which PBMCs were separated by Ficoll-Histopaque density gradient centrifugation and cryopreserved in liquid nitrogen vapor phase. Analytical flow cytometry was used to check the purity and quantity of every magnetically sorted T cell population. Genomic DNA was isolated from each sorted fraction and quantified by UV absorbance on a Nanodrop 2000c. This receptor was obtained from a young man in good health. Input material: memory CD4+ T cells sorted from blood. The sample's cell subset or site label is to be understood as: CD45RA-negative fraction.

The CDR3 loop reads CASSLGQSYEQYF. In nucleotides, the sequence is TGTGCCAGCAGTTTGGGACAGTCCTACGAGCAGTACTTC. The rearranged segments are TRBV28 and TRBJ2-7, with TRBD1 matching 7 junction bases. V is pruned by 3 bases and J by 1 base, leaving 0 bases of the junction without a gene match. Looking up the germline V gene yields CDR1 MDHEN and CDR2 SYDVKM. The CDR3 covers 13 residues, taking in both the cysteine and the phenylalanine. The only DNA kept is the CDR3, 39 bases in frame from the first base.